Shown below are 30 T cell receptor beta chains from a single sample sequenced in a study of HIV-infected patients and healthy controls. cDNA was made from around 0.5 ug RNA using alpha and beta constant primers. Each of the alpha and beta chains got its own library through chain-specific third strand synthesis with indices. TCRdb re-derived calls from the 5' RACE reads in MiXCR, one entry per CDR3 protein. The table records around 20,000 distinct CDR3 sequences, roughly 9% of them present only once. All unsorted peripheral T cells were captured because whole blood was used without fractionation. Sequenced material: blood. The receptors were sampled from an adult in good health.

By sample fraction, this clonotype is medium-sized. This chain links TRBV6-2 or TRBV6-3 with TRBJ2-2, with TRBD2 matching over 7 bases. This CDR3 is built from 17 residues. J was trimmed by 3 bases and V by 2 bases; bases with no gene match: 9. Germline V lookup: CDR1 MNHEY, CDR2 SVGEGT. The CDR3, as DNA: TGTGCCAGCAGTTACCCATTAGGCGGGAGATACACCGGGGAGCTGTTTTTT. The encoded protein is CASSYPLGGRYTGELFF.

This clonotype was observed many times. The chain's CDR3 is CASRFLTGVNTEAFF. CDR3 in DNA: TGTGCCAGCAGGTTCTTGACAGGGGTGAACACTGAAGCTTTCTTT. This sequence joins TRBV2 and TRBJ1-1, with 8 nucleotides matching TRBD1. Germline CDR1 reads SNHLY; CDR2 reads FYNNEI. The CDR3 length is 15 residues. Trimming at V came to 6 bases and at J to 0 bases, leaving 6 bases not matched to a gene.

This chain links TRBV28 with TRBJ2-1; D gene unclear. V shed 6 bases and J shed 0 bases, with 9 bases lying between them. CDR1 is MDHEN and CDR2 is SYDVKM in the germline V gene. The CDR3 consists of 14 residues. In DNA, the CDR3 is TGTGCCAGCAGGCGCTTGGGCTCCTACAATGAGCAGTTCTTC. Its protein product is CASRRLGSYNEQFF.

The table lists this clonotype with a few counts. The V and J genes are TRBV7-2 and TRBJ1-3, with D uncertain. Germline V CDR1 and CDR2: SGHTA, FQGNSA. Trimming removed 6 bases from V and 0 bases from J, with 6 bases in between. CDR3 length: 13 residues. DNA for the CDR3: TGTGCCAGCAGTCCAAGCTCTGGAAACACCATATATTTT. This gives the protein CASSPSSGNTIYF.

This clonotype is labeled as medium-sized. The chain links TRBV5-8 to TRBJ2-7, with D perhaps matching TRBD1 (5 bases). Trimming cost V 1 base and J 6 bases, with 11 bases left between them. This CDR3 comprises 13 residues. The germline CDR1 and CDR2 sequences are SGHTS and YDEGEE. This CDR3 is CASSLQGPGEQYF. The CDR3 DNA sequence: TGTGCCAGCAGCTTGCAGGGTCCCGGCGAGCAGTACTTC.

In its sample, this clonotype was seen many times. The CDR3 region has the DNA TGTGCCAGCAGTCTCACAGGGGGCAATCAGCCCCAGCATTTT. This encodes CASSLTGGNQPQHF. The chain recombines TRBV6-6 with TRBJ1-5; 7 bases agree with TRBD1. Germline V gene data show CDR1 as MNHNY and CDR2 as SVGAGI (reference sequence). The CDR3 is made up of 14 amino acids. V lost 5 bases to trimming and J lost 2 bases; unmatched junction nucleotides: 3.

This clonotype has at least ten counts. V and J are TRBV3-1 and TRBJ1-4; no definite D call. CDR1 is LGHDT, CDR2 YNNKEL, per germline (reference sequence). Trimming shortened V by 1 base and J by 11 bases, and 17 bases separated the two germline ends. The CDR3 has 15 amino acids. CDR3 residues: CASSQGIGSTQKLFF. The CDR3 DNA reads as TGTGCCAGCAGCCAAGGCATTGGTAGTACGCAGAAACTGTTTTTT.

This clonotype was counted many times. The J gene is TRBJ2-1, the V gene TRBV21-1. TRBV21-1 constitutes a pseudogene. The CDR3 length is 11 residues. The CDR3 DNA sequence: TGTGCCAGCATTCTATCCGGTGAGCAGTTCTTC. Its translation: CASILSGEQFF.

This clonotype is labeled medium-sized. CDR3 in amino acids: CSVELTGGRSEQYF. For the CDR3, the DNA is TGCAGCGTTGAATTAACCGGCGGGCGAAGCGAGCAGTACTTC. The chain joins TRBV29-1 to TRBJ2-7, with D perhaps matching TRBD2 (5 bases). Germline V lookup: CDR1 SQVTM, CDR2 ANQGSEA. V was shortened by 2 bases and J by 6 bases, with 17 bases between the two germline ends. The CDR3 consists of 14 residues.

This clonotype was seen repeatedly, ten times or more. The chain joins TRBV7-9 to TRBJ2-1; 11 bases line up with TRBD2. Germline lookup yields CDR1 SEHNR and CDR2 FQNEAQ (reference sequence). Unmatched junction bases numbered 1, after V lost 1 base and J lost 5 bases. The CDR3 is 15 residues long. DNA for the CDR3: TGTGCCAGCAGCTTAGTAGCGGGAGGGAACAATGAGCAGTTCTTC. It codes for CASSLVAGGNNEQFF.

About this clonotype: The junction differs from germline at one of its ends, possibly a read error. This sequence joins TRBV6-5 and TRBJ2-7, with 11 positions matching TRBD1. There are 14 residues in the CDR3. Germline assignment: CDR1 MNHEY and CDR2 SVGAGI. The DNA of the CDR3 is TGTGCCAGCAGTCCGGACAGGGGGCACTACGAGCAGCACTTC. This gives the protein CASSPDRGHYEQHF.

The table lists this clonotype with many counts. The V and J genes are TRBV19 and TRBJ2-3; D unclear. Trimming removed 8 bases from V and 0 bases from J, with 12 bases in between. In germline, CDR1 is LNHDA, CDR2 SQIVND (reference sequence). The CDR3 consists of 14 residues. The CDR3 bases are TGTGCCAGTCAGGTTACCCTTAGCACAGATACGCAGTATTTT. Translating it yields CASQVTLSTDTQYF. Using reference TRBV19 and TRBJ2-3 for the parts outside the CDR3, the full variable domain is DGGITQSPKYLFRKEGQNVTLSCEQNLNHDAMYWYRQDPGQGLRLIYYSQIVNDFQKGDIAEGYSVSREKKESFPLTVTSAQKNPTAFYLCASQVTLSTDTQYFGPGTRLTVL.

This clonotype was detected ten times or more. The rearrangement joins TRBV7-8 to TRBJ2-6; D possibly corresponds to TRBD2 (5 bases). The germline gives CDR1 SGHVS, CDR2 FQNEAQ. The V and J ends lost 3 bases and 4 bases respectively, with 10 bases between them. The CDR3 runs to 15 residues. As DNA, the CDR3 is TGTGCCAGCAGCTTTATGGAGGCCGGGGCCAACGTCCTGACTTTC. It codes for CASSFMEAGANVLTF.

This clonotype was observed a handful of times. This chain connects TRBV5-1 to TRBJ2-7, with D possibly matching TRBD2 (6 bases). Trimming removed 3 bases from V and 1 base from J, with 11 bases in between. This CDR3 has 14 residues. CDR1 and CDR2 from the germline V gene are SGHRS and YFSETQ. This chain's CDR3 is CASSSSGLSYEQYF. The CDR3 DNA reads as TGCGCCAGCAGCTCCTCGGGACTGTCCTACGAGCAGTACTTC.

This clonotype is labeled medium-sized. J is TRBJ1-5 and V is TRBV7-8; D is uncertain. Germline V gives CDR1 SGHVS, CDR2 FQNEAQ. This CDR3 is 15 amino acids long. Trimming stripped 0 bases from V and 5 bases from J, with 11 bases between. As DNA, the CDR3 is TGTGCCAGCAGCTTAGCCTTGGCACCTTATCAGCCCCAGCATTTT. It yields the protein CASSLALAPYQPQHF.

This clonotype was seen ten or more times. The chain combines TRBV12-3 or TRBV12-4 with TRBJ1-1; D is unresolved. The CDR3 is 12 residues long. Trimming removed 6 bases from V and 4 bases from J, with 9 bases in between. CDR3 in DNA: TGTGCCAGCAGCGGAGCTGGCACTGAAGCTTTCTTT. The encoded protein is CASSGAGTEAFF.

The table lists this clonotype with a few counts. The rearrangement joins TRBV3-1 to TRBJ1-1; D is uncertain. The length of the CDR3 is 14 residues. V lost 1 base, J lost 3 bases, and 9 bases lay in between. Germline V gene sequence: CDR1 LGHDT, CDR2 YNNKEL (reference sequence). The CDR3 DNA is TGTGCCAGCAGCCAAGCTGAGGGTGACACTGAAGCTTTCTTT. Amino acids: CASSQAEGDTEAFF.

This clonotype is labeled medium-sized (0.01 to 0.1%). V gene TRBV6-1 combines with J gene TRBJ2-3; the D is unclear. V lost 7 bases and J 3 bases, leaving 5 bases between the germline ends. Germline assignment: CDR1 MNHNS and CDR2 SASEGT. The CDR3 runs 11 residues. CDR3 sequence reads: CASTRTDTQYF. The CDR3, as DNA: TGTGCCAGCACCAGGACAGATACGCAGTATTTT.

This clonotype was found many times. The J gene is TRBJ2-7, the V gene TRBV5-4, with 8 nucleotides matching TRBD1. Trimming removed 4 bases from V and 6 bases from J; junction bases left unmatched: 12. This CDR3 has 15 residues. From germline, CDR1 is SGHNT and CDR2 YYREEE (reference sequence). CDR3 loop: CASSPSGQGSREQYF. The CDR3 DNA reads as TGTGCCAGCAGCCCGTCCGGACAGGGCTCCCGCGAGCAGTACTTC.

In its sample, this clonotype was seen a few times. The chain recombines TRBV5-4 with TRBJ1-2; 11 bases agree with TRBD1. J gave up 7 bases and V 4 bases, and 6 bases lay outside the gene matches. Germline-derived CDR1 and CDR2 are SGHNT and YYREEE (reference sequence). The CDR3 is 14 residues long. The CDR3 sequence: CASSAGQGAVGYTF. The CDR3 DNA reads as TGTGCCAGCAGCGCTGGACAGGGGGCGGTTGGCTACACCTTC.

This clonotype showed up many times. J is TRBJ2-1 and V is TRBV5-6, with D possibly being TRBD2 (5 bases). Germline V gene sequence: CDR1 SGHDT, CDR2 YYEEEE. Between the trimmed V and J ends, which lost 0 bases and 5 bases, there was a span of 12 bases. The CDR3 has 15 residues. As DNA, the CDR3 is TGTGCCAGCAGCTTGGCCGGACTCTCAAACAATGAGCAGTTCTTC. This sequence encodes CASSLAGLSNNEQFF. The entire variable domain, with the rest obtained from reference TRBV5-6 and TRBJ2-1, is as follows: DAGVTQSPTHLIKTRGQQVTLRCSPKSGHDTVSWYQQALGQGPQFIFQYYEEEERQRGNFPDRFSGHQFPNYSSELNVNALLLGDSALYLCASSLAGLSNNEQFFGPGTRLTVL.

This clonotype was observed many times. The chain recombines TRBV27 with TRBJ1-2; 9 nucleotides line up with TRBD1. The germline V gene encodes CDR1 MNHEY and CDR2 SMNVEV (reference sequence). CDR3 length: 15 amino acids. V trimming: 3 bases; J trimming: 4 bases; junction bases outside the gene matches: 6. The CDR3 DNA reads TGTGCCAGCAGTTTGCGCGGACAGGGGATCTATGGCTACACCTTC. It encodes CASSLRGQGIYGYTF.

This clonotype appeared a few times. The chain combines TRBV6-5 with TRBJ2-1, with D unresolved. Deletions cut 7 bases from V and 0 bases from J, with 10 bases between. This CDR3 contains 14 residues. Germline CDR1 MNHEY, CDR2 SVGAGI. The CDR3 spells CASKKGNSYNEQFF. The CDR3 bases are TGTGCCAGCAAGAAAGGGAACTCCTACAATGAGCAGTTCTTC.

This clonotype was seen repeatedly, ten times or more. The chain uses TRBV28 and TRBJ1-2; D might be TRBD1 (5 bases). Germline V gives CDR1 MDHEN, CDR2 SYDVKM. Deletions cut 5 bases from V and 6 bases from J, with 19 bases between. The CDR3 loop spans 15 amino acids. CDR3 protein: CASSPRWRGVDGYTF. The CDR3 DNA reads as TGTGCCAGCAGTCCCCGATGGAGGGGCGTGGATGGCTACACCTTC.

This clonotype was detected a few times. J is TRBJ2-3 and V is TRBV5-6; D uncertain. CDR1 is SGHDT, CDR2 YYEEEE, per germline. This CDR3 has 15 residues. V was pared by 1 base and J by 4 bases, with 13 bases between. The CDR3, as DNA: TGTGCCAGCAGCTTGAGTGGGAAGAGAGCAGATACGCAGTATTTT. It yields the protein CASSLSGKRADTQYF.

The sample holds one count of this clonotype. V is TRBV29-1 and J is TRBJ2-3; D perhaps matches TRBD2 (6 bases). The CDR3 sequence is 16 residues long. CDR1 and CDR2 from the germline V gene are SQVTM and ANQGSEA. V was shortened by 4 bases and J by 1 base, with 18 bases between the two germline ends. Here the CDR3 reads CSVAAGGRRGTDTQYF. CDR3 sequence (DNA): TGCAGCGTTGCGGCAGGCGGTCGGAGGGGCACAGATACGCAGTATTTT.

There are many counts of this clonotype. The J gene is TRBJ2-3, the V gene TRBV12-3 or TRBV12-4, with D maybe TRBD2 (5 bases). The CDR3 covers 13 residues. The V and J ends lost 7 bases and 4 bases respectively, with 12 bases between them. CDR3: CASIGMLADTQYF. The DNA for the CDR3 is TGTGCCAGCATCGGGATGCTGGCAGATACGCAGTATTTT.

The rearrangement joins TRBV28 to TRBJ1-1, with D unresolved. V dropped 6 bases and J dropped 4 bases, with 12 bases sitting between them. Germline loops: CDR1 MDHEN, CDR2 SYDVKM. This CDR3 spans 13 amino acids. The CDR3 DNA is TGTGCCAGCAGCCTTCAAAGGGTCACTGAAGCTTTCTTT. Translated, it gives CASSLQRVTEAFF.

At least ten counts were recorded for this clonotype. This chain joins TRBV4-2 and TRBJ2-3; TRBD2 matches 10 bases. The ends lost 0 bases at V and 8 bases at J; junction bases unmatched: 14. The germline V gene has CDR1 LGHNA and CDR2 YNFKEQ. CDR3 length: 18 amino acids. DNA for the CDR3: TGTGCCAGCAGCCAAGAAACAGCGGGAGGGCCGAGGTCGGGTACGCAGTATTTT. Encoded protein: CASSQETAGGPRSGTQYF.

By share, this clonotype ranks as medium-sized. The chain employs TRBV2 and TRBJ2-2, with 9 bases that match TRBD2. The CDR3 covers 15 residues. Unmatched junction bases numbered 7, after V lost 5 bases and J lost 6 bases. Per the germline V gene, CDR1 is SNHLY and CDR2 is FYNNEI. CDR3 sequence: CASSFSGSTAGELFF. The CDR3 DNA sequence: TGTGCCAGCAGTTTTAGCGGGAGTACCGCCGGGGAGCTGTTTTTT. The full variable domain, rest sourced from reference TRBV2 and TRBJ2-2, is EPEVTQTPSHQVTQMGQEVILRCVPISNHLYFYWYRQILGQKVEFLVSFYNNEISEKSEIFDDQFSVERPDGSNFTLKIRSTKLEDSAMYFCASSFSGSTAGELFFGEGSRLTVL.